Described below is a single TCR beta chain sequence and its context. Trimming left V 0 bases short and J 6 bases short, with 9 bases between. This CDR3 contains 14 residues. The germline V gene encodes CDR1 SGHNT and CDR2 YYREEE (reference sequence). Making the TCR beta libraries involved quantitative 5'-RACE with molecular barcodes. TCRdb called the 5' RACE reads again in MiXCR, with one record for every CDR3 protein. The table shows 300,000 to 350,000 distinct CDR3 sequences, with under 25% occurring only once. This sample was included in a study of CD8 T cells in ankylosing spondylitis. Sequencing used blood, either unsorted or a sorted T cell fraction (not recorded which). The source is a female donor with ankylosing spondylitis or in good health (not recorded which). The V call is TRBV5-4, the J call TRBJ2-2; TRBD1 is a possible D gene (6 bases). The CDR3 sequence: CASSLEGVAGELFF. The CDR3, as DNA: TGTGCCAGCAGCTTGGAGGGGGTCGCCGGGGAGCTGTTTTTT.